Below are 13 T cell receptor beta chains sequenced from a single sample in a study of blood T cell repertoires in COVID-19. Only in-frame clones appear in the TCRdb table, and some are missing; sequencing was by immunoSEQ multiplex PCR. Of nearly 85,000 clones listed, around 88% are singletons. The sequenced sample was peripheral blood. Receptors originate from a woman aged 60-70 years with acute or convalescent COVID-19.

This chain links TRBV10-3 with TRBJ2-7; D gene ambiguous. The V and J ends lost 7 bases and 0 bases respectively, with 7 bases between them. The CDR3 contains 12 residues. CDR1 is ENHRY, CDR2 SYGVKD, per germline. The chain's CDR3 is CAITAGSYEQYF. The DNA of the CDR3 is TGTGCCATCACGGCAGGCTCCTACGAGCAGTACTTC.

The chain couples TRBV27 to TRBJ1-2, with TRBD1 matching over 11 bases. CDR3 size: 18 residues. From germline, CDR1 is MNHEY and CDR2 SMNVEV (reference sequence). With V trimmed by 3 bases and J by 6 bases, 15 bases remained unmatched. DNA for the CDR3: TGTGCCAGCAGTTTCAGGGACAGGGGGGCCGCTAACTATGATGGCTACACCTTC. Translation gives CASSFRDRGAANYDGYTF.

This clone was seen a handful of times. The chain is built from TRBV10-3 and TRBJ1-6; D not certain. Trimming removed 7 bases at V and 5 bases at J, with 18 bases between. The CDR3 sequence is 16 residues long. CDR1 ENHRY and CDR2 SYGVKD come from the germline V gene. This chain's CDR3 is CAITDGLLSDNSPLHF. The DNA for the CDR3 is TGTGCCATCACAGATGGTCTACTATCGGATAATTCACCCCTCCACTTT.

CDR3 loop: CASSVAQTGELFF. In nucleotides, the CDR3 is TGTGCCAGCAGCGTAGCCCAGACCGGGGAGCTGTTTTTT. This chain joins TRBV9 and TRBJ2-2; no definite D call. The CDR3 has 13 amino acids. Germline-derived CDR1 and CDR2 are SGDLS and YYNGEE. Trimming pared 0 bases from V and 5 bases from J, leaving 5 bases between.

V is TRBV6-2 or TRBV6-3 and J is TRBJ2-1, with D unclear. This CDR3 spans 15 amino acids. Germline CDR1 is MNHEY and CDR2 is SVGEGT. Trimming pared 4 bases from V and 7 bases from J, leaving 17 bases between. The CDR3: CASSSAAAPGNEQFF. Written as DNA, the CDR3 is TGTGCCAGCAGTTCGGCGGCGGCCCCTGGGAATGAGCAGTTCTTC.

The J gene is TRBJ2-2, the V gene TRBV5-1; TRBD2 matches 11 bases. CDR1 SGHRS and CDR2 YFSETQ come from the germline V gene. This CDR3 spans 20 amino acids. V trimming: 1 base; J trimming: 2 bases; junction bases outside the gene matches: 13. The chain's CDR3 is CASSLTLSLTSGVNTGELFF. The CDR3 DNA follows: TGCGCCAGCAGCTTGACCCTCTCGTTGACTAGCGGGGTTAACACCGGGGAGCTGTTTTTT. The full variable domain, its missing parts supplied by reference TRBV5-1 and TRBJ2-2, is KAGVTQTPRYLIKTRGQQVTLSCSPISGHRSVSWYQQTPGQGLQFLFEYFSETQRNKGNFPGRFSGRQFSNSRSEMNVSTLELGDSALYLCASSLTLSLTSGVNTGELFFGEGSRLTVL.

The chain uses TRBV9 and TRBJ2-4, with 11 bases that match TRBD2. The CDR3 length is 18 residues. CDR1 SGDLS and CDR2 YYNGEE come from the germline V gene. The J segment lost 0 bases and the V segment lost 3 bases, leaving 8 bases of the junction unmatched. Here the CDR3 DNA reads TGTGCCAGCAGCGGGGCCGGGACTAGCGGTCTAGCCAAAAACATTCAGTACTTC. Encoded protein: CASSGAGTSGLAKNIQYF. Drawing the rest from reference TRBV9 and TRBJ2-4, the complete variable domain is DSGVTQTPKHLITATGQRVTLRCSPRSGDLSVYWYQQSLDQGLQFLIQYYNGEERAKGNILERFSAQQFPDLHSELNLSSLELGDSALYFCASSGAGTSGLAKNIQYFGAGTRLSVL.

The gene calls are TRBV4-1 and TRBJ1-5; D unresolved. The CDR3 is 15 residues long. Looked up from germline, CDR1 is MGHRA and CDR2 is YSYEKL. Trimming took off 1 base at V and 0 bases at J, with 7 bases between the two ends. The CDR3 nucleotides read TGCGCCAGCAGCCAAGGGTCACTTAGCAATCAGCCCCAGCATTTT. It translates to CASSQGSLSNQPQHF.

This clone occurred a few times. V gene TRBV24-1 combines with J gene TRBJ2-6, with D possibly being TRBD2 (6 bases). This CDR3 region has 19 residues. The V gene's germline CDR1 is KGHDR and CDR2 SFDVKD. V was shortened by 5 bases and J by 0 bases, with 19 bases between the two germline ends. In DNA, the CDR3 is TGTGCCACCAGTGCCCCTCGGGATCGGGAGAGCTCTGGGGCCAACGTCCTGACTTTC. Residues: CATSAPRDRESSGANVLTF.

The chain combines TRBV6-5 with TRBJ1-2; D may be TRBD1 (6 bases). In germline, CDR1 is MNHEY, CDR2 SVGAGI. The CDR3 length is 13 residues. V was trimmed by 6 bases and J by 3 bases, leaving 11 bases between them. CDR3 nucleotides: TGTGCCAGCAGCACTACAGGGTACTATGGCTACACCTTC. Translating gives CASSTTGYYGYTF.

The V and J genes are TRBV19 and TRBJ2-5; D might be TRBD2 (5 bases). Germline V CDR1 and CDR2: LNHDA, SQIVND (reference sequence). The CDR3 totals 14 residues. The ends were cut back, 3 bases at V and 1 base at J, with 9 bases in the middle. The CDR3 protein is CASSIGGAQETQYF. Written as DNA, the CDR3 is TGTGCCAGTAGTATTGGAGGAGCCCAAGAGACCCAGTACTTC.

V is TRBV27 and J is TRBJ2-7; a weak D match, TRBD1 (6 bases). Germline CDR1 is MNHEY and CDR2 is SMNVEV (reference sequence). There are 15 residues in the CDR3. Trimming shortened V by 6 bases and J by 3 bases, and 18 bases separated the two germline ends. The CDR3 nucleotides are TGTGCCAGCAGACCCTTTTCACGGGACATCTACGAGCAGTACTTC. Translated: CASRPFSRDIYEQYF.

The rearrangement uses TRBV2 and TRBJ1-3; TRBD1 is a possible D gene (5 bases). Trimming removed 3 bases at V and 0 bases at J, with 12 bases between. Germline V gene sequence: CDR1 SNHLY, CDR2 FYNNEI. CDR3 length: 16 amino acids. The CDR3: CASSDRGVRSGNTIYF. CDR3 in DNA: TGTGCCAGCAGTGATCGGGGGGTGCGCTCTGGAAACACCATATATTTT.